These 17 T cell receptor beta chains were all obtained from the same sample, sequenced in a study of graft-versus-host responses after intestinal transplantation. Only in-frame clones appear in the TCRdb table, and some are missing; sequencing was by immunoSEQ multiplex PCR. There are some 15,000 clones in the sample; around 94% occur only once, and 0.65% to 0.9% lies in the top ten. Material: PBMCs, obtained 9 days after transplant. The receptor source for this set is a human patient who received an intestinal transplant, so some T cells may come from the graft donor.

The chain carries TRBV19 and TRBJ1-3; D is perhaps TRBD1 (6 bases). Trimming stripped 0 bases from V and 2 bases from J, with 14 bases between. Germline CDR1 is LNHDA and CDR2 is SQIVND (reference sequence). The CDR3 loop spans 17 amino acids. The CDR3 nucleotides read TGTGCCAGTAGTATAGACCCGGGGGCAGGAACTGGAAACACCATATATTTT. Its protein is CASSIDPGAGTGNTIYF. Full variable domain (outside the CDR3, taken from reference TRBV19 and TRBJ1-3): DGGITQSPKYLFRKEGQNVTLSCEQNLNHDAMYWYRQDPGQGLRLIYYSQIVNDFQKGDIAEGYSVSREKKESFPLTVTSAQKNPTAFYLCASSIDPGAGTGNTIYFGEGSWLTVV.

The V and J genes are TRBV7-9 and TRBJ2-1; TRBD2 matches at 12 bases. The germline CDR1 and CDR2 sequences are SEHNR and FQNEAQ (reference sequence). J was trimmed by 7 bases and V by 5 bases; bases with no gene match: 6. This CDR3 contains 15 residues. The DNA for the CDR3 is TGTGCCAGCAGCCCCGGGACTAGCGGGCTTAATGAGCAGTTCTTC. It translates to CASSPGTSGLNEQFF.

V usage is TRBV4-1 and J usage is TRBJ2-7; 8 bases line up with TRBD1. The V gene's germline CDR1 is MGHRA and CDR2 YSYEKL. The V and J ends lost 0 bases and 4 bases, in that order; junction bases with no gene match: 8. There are 16 residues in the CDR3. CDR3 sequence: CASSQEGPGGRYEQYF. CDR3 coding DNA: TGCGCCAGCAGCCAAGAGGGGCCAGGGGGCAGGTACGAGCAGTACTTC.

The CDR3 loop is CASSLPLGYEQYF. The CDR3 DNA reads TGTGCCAGCAGCCTTCCTTTAGGCTACGAGCAGTACTTC. The chain recombines TRBV7-9 with TRBJ2-7, with D unclear. CDR1 SEHNR and CDR2 FQNEAQ come from the germline V gene (reference sequence). V was clipped by 5 bases and J by 3 bases, with 11 bases between them. This CDR3 is built from 13 residues. The whole variable domain, filled in from reference TRBV7-9 and TRBJ2-7, reads DTGVSQNPRHKITKRGQNVTFRCDPISEHNRLYWYRQTLGQGPEFLTYFQNEAQLEKSRLLSDRFSAERPKGSFSTLEIQRTEQGDSAMYLCASSLPLGYEQYFGPGTRLTVT.

This chain links TRBV11-2 with TRBJ2-1, with TRBD1 matching over 10 bases. The CDR3 has 15 amino acids. Germline V gene lookup returns CDR1 SGHAT and CDR2 FQNNGV. Trimming removed 5 bases from V and 3 bases from J; junction bases left unmatched: 4. CDR3 coding DNA: TGTGCCAGCAGCCTCGGGACAGGGGACTACAATGAGCAGTTCTTC. It encodes CASSLGTGDYNEQFF.

The chain couples TRBV19 to TRBJ2-4; TRBD2 matches 8 bases. The CDR3 consists of 15 residues. The junction had 1 base not matched to a gene; V was cut back by 3 bases and J by 0 bases. Germline values: CDR1 LNHDA, CDR2 SQIVND (reference sequence). This CDR3 is CASSMRGAAKNIQYF. The CDR3 region has the DNA TGTGCCAGTAGTATGCGGGGGGCAGCCAAAAACATTCAGTACTTC. The full variable domain, in which reference TRBV19 and TRBJ2-4 provide the parts outside the CDR3, is DGGITQSPKYLFRKEGQNVTLSCEQNLNHDAMYWYRQDPGQGLRLIYYSQIVNDFQKGDIAEGYSVSREKKESFPLTVTSAQKNPTAFYLCASSMRGAAKNIQYFGAGTRLSVL.

The chain combines TRBV25-1 with TRBJ2-5; no reliable D call. The CDR3 spans 12 residues. Trimming removed 1 base at V and 4 bases at J, with 4 bases between. CDR1 and CDR2 from the germline V gene are MGHDK and SYGVNS. As DNA, the CDR3 is TGTGCCAGCAGTGAATTGGGAGAGACCCAGTACTTC. Its translation is CASSELGETQYF. Full variable domain (outside the CDR3, taken from reference TRBV25-1 and TRBJ2-5): EADIYQTPRYLVIGTGKKITLECSQTMGHDKMYWYQQDPGMELHLIHYSYGVNSTEKGDLSSESTVSRIRTEHFPLTLESARPSHTSQYLCASSELGETQYFGPGTRLLVL.

This chain links TRBV11-2 with TRBJ2-1; perhaps TRBD1 as D (6 bases). Germline V CDR1 and CDR2: SGHAT, FQNNGV. The CDR3 totals 15 residues. V shed 7 bases and J shed 6 bases, with 19 bases lying between them. The CDR3 region is CASTQRNRVGNEQFF. The CDR3 coding sequence is TGTGCCAGCACCCAAAGGAACAGGGTGGGCAATGAGCAGTTCTTC.

The chain joins TRBV7-6 to TRBJ2-5; 7 bases match TRBD1. CDR1 is SGHVS and CDR2 is FNYEAQ in the germline V gene. This CDR3 contains 15 residues. J lost 5 bases, V lost 2 bases, and 8 bases had no gene match. The CDR3 protein is CASSLTQGSRETQYF. The CDR3 region has the DNA TGTGCCAGCAGCTTAACACAGGGGTCTAGGGAGACCCAGTACTTC. Looking up the rest from reference TRBV7-6 and TRBJ2-5 gives the full variable domain: GAGVSQSPRYKVTKRGQDVALRCDPISGHVSLYWYRQALGQGPEFLTYFNYEAQQDKSGLPNDRFSAERPEGSISTLTIQRTEQRDSAMYRCASSLTQGSRETQYFGPGTRLLVL.

The rearrangement uses TRBV6-5 and TRBJ1-4; no firm D call. The ends were cut back, 6 bases at V and 0 bases at J, with 11 bases in the middle. CDR1 and CDR2 (germline): MNHEY, SVGAGI. The length of the CDR3 is 15 residues. The CDR3 protein is CASRVEGATNEKLFF. CDR3 coding DNA: TGTGCCAGCAGAGTCGAAGGCGCAACTAATGAAAAACTGTTTTTT.

The chain is built from TRBV4-2 and TRBJ2-1, with TRBD2 identical over 10 bases. Germline trimming cut 1 base from V and 1 base from J; bases unmatched to any gene: 1. Germline CDR1 and CDR2: LGHNA and YNFKEQ. The length of the CDR3 is 16 residues. The CDR3 is CASSQGSGRSYNEQFF. CDR3 coding DNA: TGTGCCAGCAGCCAAGGTAGCGGGAGGTCCTACAATGAGCAGTTCTTC.

This clone appeared a single time. The gene calls are TRBV9 and TRBJ2-1; D might be TRBD2 (5 bases). From germline, CDR1 is SGDLS and CDR2 YYNGEE. The CDR3 consists of 16 residues. V lost 4 bases and J 3 bases, leaving 17 bases between the germline ends. The CDR3 protein is CASSPYGGAYYNEQFF. The CDR3 DNA sequence: TGTGCCAGCAGCCCCTACGGAGGAGCGTACTACAATGAGCAGTTCTTC.

V is TRBV7-3 and J is TRBJ2-2; 8 nucleotides line up with TRBD2. Germline CDR1 and CDR2: SGHTA and FQGTGA. V lost 5 bases to trimming and J lost 6 bases; unmatched junction nucleotides: 17. CDR3 size: 18 residues. CDR3 DNA sequence: TGTGCCAGCAGCCCCTTTATGATGGGACTAGTTAAGGCCGGGGAGCTGTTTTTT. It codes for CASSPFMMGLVKAGELFF.

The chain couples TRBV21-1 to TRBJ2-7. TRBV21-1 is a pseudogene segment. The CDR3 loop spans 11 amino acids. In DNA form, the CDR3 reads TGTGCCAGCAGCAATGGATGCGAGCAGTACTTC. Its protein is CASSNGCEQYF.

The chain recombines TRBV6-1 with TRBJ1-5; D gene unclear. The germline gives CDR1 MNHNS, CDR2 SASEGT. Trimming removed 6 bases at V and 0 bases at J, with 12 bases between. This CDR3 has 15 residues. This chain's CDR3 is CASRVDLYSNQPQHF. The DNA for the CDR3 is TGTGCCAGCAGAGTCGACTTATATAGCAATCAGCCCCAGCATTTT.

The chain carries TRBV7-6 and TRBJ1-3, with D possibly TRBD1 on 5 matching bases. The germline V and J ends were trimmed by 6 bases and 3 bases, with 9 bases remaining between them. The length of the CDR3 is 13 residues. CDR1 is SGHVS, CDR2 FNYEAQ, per germline. CDR3 bases: TGTGCCAGCAGGCTCGACAGTGGAAACACCATATATTTT. Residues: CASRLDSGNTIYF.

The chain has TRBV5-6 and TRBJ2-1; 8 bases match TRBD2. Trimming cost V 4 bases and J 5 bases; bases outside gene matches: 14. Per germline, CDR1 SGHDT and CDR2 YYEEEE. The CDR3 covers 17 residues. CDR3 sequence: CASSIVSGGPRDNEQFF. CDR3 DNA: TGTGCCAGCAGCATCGTCTCGGGAGGGCCGAGGGACAATGAGCAGTTCTTC. Looking up the rest from reference TRBV5-6 and TRBJ2-1 gives the full variable domain: DAGVTQSPTHLIKTRGQQVTLRCSPKSGHDTVSWYQQALGQGPQFIFQYYEEEERQRGNFPDRFSGHQFPNYSSELNVNALLLGDSALYLCASSIVSGGPRDNEQFFGPGTRLTVL.